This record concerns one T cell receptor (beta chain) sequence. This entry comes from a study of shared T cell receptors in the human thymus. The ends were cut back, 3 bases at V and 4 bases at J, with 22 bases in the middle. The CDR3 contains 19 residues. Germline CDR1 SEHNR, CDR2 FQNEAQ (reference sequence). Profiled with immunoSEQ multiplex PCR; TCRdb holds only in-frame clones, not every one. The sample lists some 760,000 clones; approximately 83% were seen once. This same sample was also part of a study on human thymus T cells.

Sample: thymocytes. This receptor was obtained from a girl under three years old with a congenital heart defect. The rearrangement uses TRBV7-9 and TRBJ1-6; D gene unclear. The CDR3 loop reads CASSFWVRNLSNYNSPLHF. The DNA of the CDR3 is TGTGCCAGCAGCTTCTGGGTGAGGAACCTTAGTAATTATAATTCACCCCTCCACTTT.